This entry is about one T cell receptor (beta chain). These data belong to a study of blood T cell repertoires in COVID-19. Profiled with immunoSEQ multiplex PCR; TCRdb holds only in-frame clones, not every one. Among 250,000 to 300,000 clones listed, approximately 85% were seen once. V lost 8 bases and J 3 bases, leaving 16 bases between the germline ends. This CDR3 contains 15 residues. Germline values: CDR1 MNHEY, CDR2 SVGAGI. Specimen: PBMCs or T cells enriched from blood (not recorded which). This clonotype originated in a woman in her 50s who had recovered from COVID-19. This sequence joins TRBV6-5 and TRBJ1-4; no clear D. This chain's CDR3 is CASAAAFYSNEKLFF. In nucleotides, the CDR3 is TGTGCCAGCGCGGCAGCCTTTTACTCTAATGAAAAACTGTTTTTT.